Following are 13 T cell receptor beta chains from one sample sequenced in a study of blood T cell repertoires in COVID-19. Method: immunoSEQ multiplex PCR; TCRdb's copy keeps in-frame clones and lacks some. This repertoire shows 200,000 to 250,000 clones, approximately 85% found once; its top ten account for 5% to 6%. The sample was peripheral blood. These receptors were collected from an elderly woman with COVID-19, enrolled during active disease.

The V gene is TRBV11-2, the J gene TRBJ2-1, with 12 positions matching TRBD2. The CDR3 has 14 residues. Per the germline V gene, CDR1 is SGHAT and CDR2 is FQNNGV. V shed 5 bases, J shed 15 bases, and the junction held 11 bases outside the gene matches. CDR3 in DNA: TGTGCCAGCAGCAAGGGACTAGCGGGCATGGGGGCGTTCTTC. It specifies CASSKGLAGMGAFF.

Only one count was recorded for this clone. The V gene is TRBV29-1, the J gene TRBJ2-7; 8 bases fit TRBD1. The germline gives CDR1 SQVTM, CDR2 ANQGSEA. The CDR3 loop spans 12 amino acids. The junction had 7 bases not matched to a gene; V was cut back by 6 bases and J by 6 bases. The CDR3 coding sequence is TGCAGCGTAGGGACAGGCCGCAGCGAGCAGTACTTC. Encoded protein: CSVGTGRSEQYF.

The chain links TRBV27 to TRBJ2-3; 11 nucleotides match TRBD2. The length of the CDR3 is 17 residues. The ends lost 5 bases at V and 4 bases at J; junction bases unmatched: 11. The V gene's germline CDR1 is MNHEY and CDR2 SMNVEV (reference sequence). The CDR3 is CASSPPPGLAEADTQYF. The CDR3 DNA is TGTGCCAGCAGTCCCCCCCCGGGACTAGCGGAAGCAGATACGCAGTATTTT.

The chain combines TRBV7-9 with TRBJ2-6, with TRBD1 matching over 11 bases. Germline V lookup: CDR1 SEHNR, CDR2 FQNEAQ (reference sequence). The CDR3 has 17 amino acids. J was trimmed by 2 bases and V by 4 bases; bases with no gene match: 4. The CDR3 here is CASSSRDRGAGANVLTF. CDR3 DNA: TGTGCCAGCAGCTCCCGGGACAGGGGGGCTGGGGCCAACGTCCTGACTTTC. The whole variable domain, remainder taken from reference TRBV7-9 and TRBJ2-6, is DTGVSQNPRHKITKRGQNVTFRCDPISEHNRLYWYRQTLGQGPEFLTYFQNEAQLEKSRLLSDRFSAERPKGSFSTLEIQRTEQGDSAMYLCASSSRDRGAGANVLTFGAGSRLTVL.

V gene TRBV30 combines with J gene TRBJ2-6, with 10 bases lining up with TRBD2. From germline, CDR1 is GTSNPN and CDR2 SVGIG (reference sequence). This CDR3 spans 18 amino acids. The V segment lost 4 bases and the J segment 0 bases; nucleotides outside the gene matches: 9. The CDR3 sequence is CAWTIGASGSSGANVLTF. The CDR3 coding sequence is TGTGCCTGGACCATAGGGGCTAGCGGGAGCTCTGGGGCCAACGTCCTGACTTTC.

The CDR3 region is CASTSDRGYEQFF. The CDR3 DNA reads as TGTGCCAGTACCAGCGACAGGGGCTATGAGCAGTTCTTC. This rearrangement joins TRBV19 to TRBJ2-1, with 8 bases matching TRBD1. The CDR3 covers 13 residues. V was clipped by 7 bases and J by 8 bases; unmatched bases: 7. Looked up from germline, CDR1 is LNHDA and CDR2 is SQIVND (reference sequence). Variable domain in full (rest from reference TRBV19 and TRBJ2-1): DGGITQSPKYLFRKEGQNVTLSCEQNLNHDAMYWYRQDPGQGLRLIYYSQIVNDFQKGDIAEGYSVSREKKESFPLTVTSAQKNPTAFYLCASTSDRGYEQFFGPGTRLTVL.

J is TRBJ1-3 and V is TRBV9; 9 bases are a match to TRBD1. The CDR3 is 15 residues long. The V gene's germline CDR1 is SGDLS and CDR2 YYNGEE. V gave up 4 bases and J gave up 8 bases; unmatched junction bases: 10. In DNA, the CDR3 is TGTGCCAGCAGCCCCCGGACAGGGGATTCGGACACCATATATTTT. Translation gives CASSPRTGDSDTIYF. Based on the CDR3 plus reference TRBV9 and TRBJ1-3, the full variable domain is DSGVTQTPKHLITATGQRVTLRCSPRSGDLSVYWYQQSLDQGLQFLIQYYNGEERAKGNILERFSAQQFPDLHSELNLSSLELGDSALYFCASSPRTGDSDTIYFGEGSWLTVV.

As for this clone: The junction does not match germline at one end; this may be a read error. J is TRBJ2-2 and V is TRBV7-7; 7 nucleotides align to TRBD1. Germline V gene sequence: CDR1 SSHAT, CDR2 FNYEAQ (reference sequence). This CDR3 has 15 amino acids. Here the CDR3 reads CASRPDRSNTGELFF. The CDR3 nucleotides read TGTGCTAGCAGACCGGACAGGTCGAACACCGGGGAGCTGTTTTTT.

V is TRBV7-2 and J is TRBJ1-1; D is ambiguous. This CDR3 has 15 residues. The germline CDR1 and CDR2 sequences are SGHTA and FQGNSA. Trimming stripped 5 bases from V and 0 bases from J, with 13 bases between. In DNA, the CDR3 is TGTGCCAGCAGCATAGGAGGGCAGATGAACACTGAAGCTTTCTTT. This sequence encodes CASSIGGQMNTEAFF. Supplemented by reference TRBV7-2 and TRBJ1-1, the full variable domain reads GAGVSQSPSNKVTEKGKDVELRCDPISGHTALYWYRQSLGQGLEFLIYFQGNSAPDKSGLPSDRFSAERTGGSVSTLTIQRTQQEDSAVYLCASSIGGQMNTEAFFGQGTRLTVV.

The genes are TRBV18 and TRBJ2-1, with D perhaps matching TRBD2 (6 bases). V gave up 5 bases and J gave up 0 bases, with 14 bases separating them. The CDR3 length is 16 residues. Germline V gene sequence: CDR1 KGHSH, CDR2 LQKENI. The CDR3 protein is CASSTPGDGSYNEQFF. CDR3 nucleotide sequence: TGTGCCAGCTCAACGCCGGGGGACGGCTCCTACAATGAGCAGTTCTTC.

The rearrangement joins TRBV27 to TRBJ1-5; D may be TRBD1 (5 bases). The CDR3 is 14 amino acids. V shed 3 bases and J shed 4 bases, with 10 bases lying between them. Per germline, CDR1 MNHEY and CDR2 SMNVEV (reference sequence). In DNA form, the CDR3 reads TGTGCCAGCAGTTTCTGGGGGGAAAATCAGCCCCAGCATTTT. Its protein is CASSFWGENQPQHF.

The chain uses TRBV19 and TRBJ2-3; D is possibly TRBD1 (6 bases). Trimming took off 6 bases at V and 1 base at J, with 11 bases between the two ends. The V gene's germline CDR1 is LNHDA and CDR2 SQIVND (reference sequence). This CDR3 has 14 residues. CDR3 coding DNA: TGTGCCAGTAGCTTTGGGGGCGGCACAGATACGCAGTATTTT. Translation: CASSFGGGTDTQYF.

The V gene is TRBV18, the J gene TRBJ1-1; TRBD1 matches at 8 bases. The CDR3 sequence is 16 residues long. The V gene's germline CDR1 is KGHSH and CDR2 LQKENI. Unmatched junction bases numbered 9, after V lost 0 bases and J lost 6 bases. Here the CDR3 reads CASSPPNRGYVAEAFF. The CDR3 bases are TGTGCCAGCTCACCACCCAACAGGGGGTATGTCGCTGAAGCTTTCTTT.